Only a few counts were recorded for the clone carrying this TCR beta chain. Germline loops: CDR1 SGHNT, CDR2 YYREEE (reference sequence). The V end lost 0 bases, the J end lost 3 bases, and 11 bases lay between the germline ends. The CDR3 is made up of 15 amino acids. The data were obtained in a study of T cells after yellow fever vaccination. TCRdb re-called the 5' RACE reads with MiXCR, one entry per CDR3 protein. In the table there are 250,000 or so distinct CDR3 sequences, about 3.7% of which are singletons. The source of this sequence is a young man who received the YFV17D yellow fever vaccine. Sequenced material: PBMCs, taken 15 days after the yellow fever booster vaccination. V gene TRBV5-4 combines with J gene TRBJ2-3; D is unresolved. The CDR3 sequence: CASSLGPSKTDTQYF. In nucleotides, the CDR3 is TGTGCCAGCAGCTTGGGGCCTTCCAAGACAGATACGCAGTATTTT.